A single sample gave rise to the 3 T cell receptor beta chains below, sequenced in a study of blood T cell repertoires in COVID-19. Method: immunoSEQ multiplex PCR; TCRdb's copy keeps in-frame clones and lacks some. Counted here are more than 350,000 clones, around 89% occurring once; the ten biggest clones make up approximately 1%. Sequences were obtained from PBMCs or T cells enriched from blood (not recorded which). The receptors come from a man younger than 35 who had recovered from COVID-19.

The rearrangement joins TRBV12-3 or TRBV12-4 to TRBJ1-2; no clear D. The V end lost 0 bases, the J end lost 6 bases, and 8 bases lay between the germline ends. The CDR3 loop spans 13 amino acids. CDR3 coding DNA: TGTGCCAGCAGTTTAGCTCGGTTTGATGGCTACACCTTC. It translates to CASSLARFDGYTF.

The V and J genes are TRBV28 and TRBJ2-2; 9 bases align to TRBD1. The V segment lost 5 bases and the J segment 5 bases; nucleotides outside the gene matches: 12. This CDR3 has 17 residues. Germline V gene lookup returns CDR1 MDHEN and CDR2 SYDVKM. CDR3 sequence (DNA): TGTGCCAGCAGTCTTACACAGGGGGCTCTTTGGACCGGGGAGCTGTTTTTT. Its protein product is CASSLTQGALWTGELFF.

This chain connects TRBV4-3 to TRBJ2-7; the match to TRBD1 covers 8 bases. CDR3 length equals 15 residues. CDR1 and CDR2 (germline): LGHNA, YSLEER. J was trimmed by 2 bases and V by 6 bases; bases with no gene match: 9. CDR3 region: CASSEFRTGTYEQYF. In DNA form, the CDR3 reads TGCGCCAGCAGTGAGTTCCGGACAGGGACCTACGAGCAGTACTTC.